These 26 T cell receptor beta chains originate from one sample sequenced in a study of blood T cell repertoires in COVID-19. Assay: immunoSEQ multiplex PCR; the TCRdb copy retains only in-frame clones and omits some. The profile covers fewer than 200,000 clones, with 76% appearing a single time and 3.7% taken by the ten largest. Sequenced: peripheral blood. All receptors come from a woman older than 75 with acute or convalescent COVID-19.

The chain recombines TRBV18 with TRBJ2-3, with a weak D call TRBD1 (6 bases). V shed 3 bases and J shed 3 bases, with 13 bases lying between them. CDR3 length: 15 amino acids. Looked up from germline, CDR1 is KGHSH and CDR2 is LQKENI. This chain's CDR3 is CASSPPAGVTDTQYF. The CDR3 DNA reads TGTGCCAGCTCACCTCCTGCAGGGGTTACAGATACGCAGTATTTT.

Written as DNA, the CDR3 is TGTGCCAGTAGTATAATCGGCGGGGGCCCGATAAAGCAGTTCTTC. Protein: CASSIIGGGPIKQFF. The chain employs TRBV19 and TRBJ2-1; D may be TRBD2 (7 bases). Trimming cost V 2 bases and J 11 bases, with 19 bases left between them. The CDR3 totals 15 residues. Germline CDR1 and CDR2: LNHDA and SQIVND (reference sequence).

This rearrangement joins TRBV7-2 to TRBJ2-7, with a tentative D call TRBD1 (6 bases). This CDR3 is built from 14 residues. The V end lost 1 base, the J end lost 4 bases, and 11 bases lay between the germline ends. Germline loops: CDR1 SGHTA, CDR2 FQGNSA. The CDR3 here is CASSLGTVTYEQYF. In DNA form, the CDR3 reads TGTGCCAGCAGCTTAGGGACAGTCACATACGAGCAGTACTTC.

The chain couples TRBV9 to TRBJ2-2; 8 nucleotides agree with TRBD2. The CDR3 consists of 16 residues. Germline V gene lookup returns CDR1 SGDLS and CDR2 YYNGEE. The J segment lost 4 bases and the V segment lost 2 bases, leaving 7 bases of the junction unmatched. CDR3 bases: TGTGCCAGCAGCGTTACACAGGCGGGAGGCACCGGGGAGCTGTTTTTT. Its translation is CASSVTQAGGTGELFF. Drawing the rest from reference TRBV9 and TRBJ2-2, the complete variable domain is DSGVTQTPKHLITATGQRVTLRCSPRSGDLSVYWYQQSLDQGLQFLIQYYNGEERAKGNILERFSAQQFPDLHSELNLSSLELGDSALYFCASSVTQAGGTGELFFGEGSRLTVL.

CDR3 amino acids: CASSWDSESTDTQYF. CDR3 DNA sequence: TGTGCCAGCAGTTGGGACTCCGAAAGCACAGATACGCAGTATTTT. The rearrangement links TRBV6-2 or TRBV6-3 to TRBJ2-3; D may be TRBD2 (6 bases). V lost 4 bases and J lost 0, with 11 bases in between. Germline-derived CDR1 and CDR2 are MNHEY and SVGEGT. This CDR3 comprises 15 residues.

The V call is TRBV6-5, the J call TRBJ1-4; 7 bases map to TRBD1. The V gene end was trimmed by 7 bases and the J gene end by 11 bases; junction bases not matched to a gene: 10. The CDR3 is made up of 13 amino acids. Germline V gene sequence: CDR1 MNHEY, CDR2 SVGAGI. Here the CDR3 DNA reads TGTGCCAGCAAAACAGGGGAGATGGAGAAACTGTTTTTT. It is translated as CASKTGEMEKLFF.

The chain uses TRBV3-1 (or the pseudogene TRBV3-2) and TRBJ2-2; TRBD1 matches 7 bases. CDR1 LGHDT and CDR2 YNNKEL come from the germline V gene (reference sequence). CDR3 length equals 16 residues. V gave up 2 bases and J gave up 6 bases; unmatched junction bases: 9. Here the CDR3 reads CASSQPRTGSAGELFF. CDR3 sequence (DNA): TGTGCCAGCAGCCAACCGCGGACAGGTTCTGCCGGGGAGCTGTTTTTT.

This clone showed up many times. The CDR3 loop reads CASSLPSTDTQYF. The CDR3 DNA follows: TGTGCCAGTAGCCTCCCCTCCACAGATACGCAGTATTTT. V usage is TRBV19 and J usage is TRBJ2-3; D is unresolved. CDR1 is LNHDA, CDR2 SQIVND, per germline (reference sequence). Trimming took off 6 bases at V and 2 bases at J, with 9 bases between the two ends. There are 13 residues in the CDR3. Complete variable domain (other parts from reference TRBV19 and TRBJ2-3): DGGITQSPKYLFRKEGQNVTLSCEQNLNHDAMYWYRQDPGQGLRLIYYSQIVNDFQKGDIAEGYSVSREKKESFPLTVTSAQKNPTAFYLCASSLPSTDTQYFGPGTRLTVL.

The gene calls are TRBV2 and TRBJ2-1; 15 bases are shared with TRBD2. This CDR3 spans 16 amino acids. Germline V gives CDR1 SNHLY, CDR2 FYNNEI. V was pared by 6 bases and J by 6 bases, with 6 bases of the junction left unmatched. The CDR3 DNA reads TGTGCCAGCAGGAAAGGGACTAGCGGGAGGACCAATGAGCAGTTCTTC. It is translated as CASRKGTSGRTNEQFF.

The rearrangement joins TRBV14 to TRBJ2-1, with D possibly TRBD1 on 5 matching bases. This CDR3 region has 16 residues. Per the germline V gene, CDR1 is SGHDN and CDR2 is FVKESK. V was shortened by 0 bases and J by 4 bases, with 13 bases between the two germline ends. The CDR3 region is CASSQDGSGRYNEQFF. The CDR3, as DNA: TGTGCCAGCAGCCAAGATGGGTCAGGGCGATACAATGAGCAGTTCTTC.

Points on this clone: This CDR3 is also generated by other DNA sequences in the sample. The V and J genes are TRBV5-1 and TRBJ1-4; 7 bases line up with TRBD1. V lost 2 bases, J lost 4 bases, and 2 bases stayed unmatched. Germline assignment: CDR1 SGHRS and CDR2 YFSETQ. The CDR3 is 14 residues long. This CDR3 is CASSLTGVNEKLFF. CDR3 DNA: TGCGCCAGCAGCTTAACAGGGGTTAATGAAAAACTGTTTTTT.

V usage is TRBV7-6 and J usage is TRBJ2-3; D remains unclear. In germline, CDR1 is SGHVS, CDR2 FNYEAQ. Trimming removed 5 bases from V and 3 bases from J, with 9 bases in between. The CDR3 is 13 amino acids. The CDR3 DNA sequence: TGTGCCAGCAGCCCGTTATCGACAGATACGCAGTATTTT. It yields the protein CASSPLSTDTQYF.

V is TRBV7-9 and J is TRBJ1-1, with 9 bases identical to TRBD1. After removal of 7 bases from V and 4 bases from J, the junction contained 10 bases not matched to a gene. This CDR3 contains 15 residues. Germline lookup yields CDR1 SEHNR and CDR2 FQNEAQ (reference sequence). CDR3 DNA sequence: TGTGCCAGCACCCGGGACAGGGAAAAGAGCACTGAAGCTTTCTTT. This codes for CASTRDREKSTEAFF.

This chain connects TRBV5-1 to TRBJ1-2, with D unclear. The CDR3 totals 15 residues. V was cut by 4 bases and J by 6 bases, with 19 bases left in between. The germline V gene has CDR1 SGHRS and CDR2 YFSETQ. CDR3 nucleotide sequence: TGCGCCAGCAGCCCGGCGGCGGGTATCTACGATGGCTACACCTTC. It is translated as CASSPAAGIYDGYTF.

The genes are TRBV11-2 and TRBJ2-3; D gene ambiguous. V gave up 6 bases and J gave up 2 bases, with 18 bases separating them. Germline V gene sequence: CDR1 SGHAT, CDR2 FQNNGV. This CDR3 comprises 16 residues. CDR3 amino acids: CASSSAGYGHTDTQYF. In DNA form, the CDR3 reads TGTGCCAGCAGTTCCGCCGGCTATGGGCACACAGATACGCAGTATTTT.

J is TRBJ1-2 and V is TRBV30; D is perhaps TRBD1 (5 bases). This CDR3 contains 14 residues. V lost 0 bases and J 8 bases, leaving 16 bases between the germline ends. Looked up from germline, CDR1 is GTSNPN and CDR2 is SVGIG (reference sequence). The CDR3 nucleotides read TGTGCCTGGAGTGTGTGGGGGGTGCGTCGGGGCTACACCTTC. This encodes CAWSVWGVRRGYTF.

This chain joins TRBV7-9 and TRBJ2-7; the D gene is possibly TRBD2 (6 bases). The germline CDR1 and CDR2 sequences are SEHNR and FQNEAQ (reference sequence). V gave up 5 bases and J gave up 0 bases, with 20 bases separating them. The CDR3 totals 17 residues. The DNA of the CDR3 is TGTGCCAGCAGCCCCGCGCGGGGCAGGACTAACTCCTACGAGCAGTACTTC. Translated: CASSPARGRTNSYEQYF.

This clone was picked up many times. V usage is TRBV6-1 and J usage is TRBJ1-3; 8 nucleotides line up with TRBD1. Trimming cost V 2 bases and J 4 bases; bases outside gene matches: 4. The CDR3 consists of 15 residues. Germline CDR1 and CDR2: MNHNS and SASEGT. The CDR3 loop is CASSESGGVGNTIYF. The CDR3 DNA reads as TGTGCCAGCAGTGAATCAGGGGGCGTCGGAAACACCATATATTTT.

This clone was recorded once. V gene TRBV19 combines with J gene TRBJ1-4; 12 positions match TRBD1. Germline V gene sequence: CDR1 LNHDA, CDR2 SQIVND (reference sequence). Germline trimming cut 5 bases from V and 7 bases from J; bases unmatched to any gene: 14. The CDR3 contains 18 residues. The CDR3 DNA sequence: TGTGCCAGTAGTCGCCCAATGGGACAGGGGGCGCGAGGTGAAAAACTGTTTTTT. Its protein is CASSRPMGQGARGEKLFF. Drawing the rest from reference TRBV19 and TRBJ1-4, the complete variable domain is DGGITQSPKYLFRKEGQNVTLSCEQNLNHDAMYWYRQDPGQGLRLIYYSQIVNDFQKGDIAEGYSVSREKKESFPLTVTSAQKNPTAFYLCASSRPMGQGARGEKLFFGSGTQLSVL.

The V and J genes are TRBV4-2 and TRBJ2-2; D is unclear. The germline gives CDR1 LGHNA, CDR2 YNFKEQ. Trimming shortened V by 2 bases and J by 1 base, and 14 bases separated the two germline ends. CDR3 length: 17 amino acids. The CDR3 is CASSQIFIRGNTGELFF. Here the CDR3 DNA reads TGTGCCAGCAGCCAAATCTTTATTAGAGGGAACACCGGGGAGCTGTTTTTT.

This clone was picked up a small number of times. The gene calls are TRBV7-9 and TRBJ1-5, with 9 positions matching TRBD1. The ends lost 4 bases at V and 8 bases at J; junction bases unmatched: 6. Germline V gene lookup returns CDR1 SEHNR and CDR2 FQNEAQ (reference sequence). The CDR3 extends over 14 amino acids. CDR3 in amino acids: CASSSGTGIEPQHF. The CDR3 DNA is TGTGCCAGCAGCTCAGGGACAGGGATTGAGCCCCAGCATTTT.

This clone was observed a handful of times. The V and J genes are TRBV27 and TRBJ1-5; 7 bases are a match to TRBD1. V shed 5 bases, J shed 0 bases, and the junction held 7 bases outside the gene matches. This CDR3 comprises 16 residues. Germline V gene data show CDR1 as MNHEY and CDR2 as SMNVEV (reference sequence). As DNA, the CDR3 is TGTGCCAGCAGTCTCCAGGGGGGCCGTAGCAATCAGCCCCAGCATTTT. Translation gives CASSLQGGRSNQPQHF.

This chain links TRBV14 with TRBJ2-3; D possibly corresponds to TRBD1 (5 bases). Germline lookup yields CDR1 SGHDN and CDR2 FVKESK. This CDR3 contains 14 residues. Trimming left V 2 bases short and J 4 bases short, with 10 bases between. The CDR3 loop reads CASSQFQGADTQYF. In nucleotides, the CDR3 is TGTGCCAGCAGCCAATTTCAGGGCGCAGATACGCAGTATTTT.

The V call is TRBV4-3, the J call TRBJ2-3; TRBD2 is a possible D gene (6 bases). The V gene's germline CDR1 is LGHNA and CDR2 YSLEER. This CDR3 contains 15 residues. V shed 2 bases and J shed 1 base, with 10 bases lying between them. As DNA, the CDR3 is TGCGCCAGCAGCCAATCCGGGACTGGCACAGATACGCAGTATTTT. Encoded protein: CASSQSGTGTDTQYF.

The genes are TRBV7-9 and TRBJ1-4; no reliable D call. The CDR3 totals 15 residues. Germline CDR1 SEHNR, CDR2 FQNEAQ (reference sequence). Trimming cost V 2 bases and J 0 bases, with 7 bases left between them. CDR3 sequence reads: CASSLNGATNEKLFF. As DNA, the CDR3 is TGTGCCAGCAGCTTAAACGGGGCAACTAATGAAAAACTGTTTTTT.

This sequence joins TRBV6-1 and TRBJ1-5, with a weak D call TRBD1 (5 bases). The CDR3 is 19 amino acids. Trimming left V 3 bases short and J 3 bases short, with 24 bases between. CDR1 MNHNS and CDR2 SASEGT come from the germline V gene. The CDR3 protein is CASSDEDGRVRTSNQPQHF. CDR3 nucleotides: TGTGCCAGCAGTGATGAGGACGGCAGGGTTAGGACCTCCAATCAGCCCCAGCATTTT.